These T cell receptor beta chains were read from a single sample in a study of T cells in Graves' hyperthyroidism and ophthalmopathy. TCRdb reanalysed the multiplex PCR reads using MiXCR and keeps one entry per CDR3 protein. The sample has 130,000 to 150,000 distinct CDR3 sequences; approximately 24% are singletons. The material sequenced was blood. Receptors originate from a woman aged 50 to 60 with Graves' hyperthyroidism that later progressed to Graves' ophthalmopathy. Both conserved end residues are part of each CDR3. D genes are given only for firm matches. Not all rows give a size; the values are once, few, many and, for expanded clones, a class.

CDR3nt	CDR3aa	abundance	v_gene	j_gene	d_gene
TGCAGTGCTAGAGACGGGCGGACAGGGGCGGTGAAAGGCACTGAAGCTTTCTTT	CSARDGRTGAVKGTEAFF	-	TRBV20-1	TRBJ1-1	TRBD1
TGTGCCAGTAGCAACCAGGGGGGGAACACTGAAGCTTTCTTT	CASSNQGGNTEAFF	many	TRBV19	TRBJ1-1	TRBD1
TGTGCCAGCAGTTTGGGCGTGATGCTTGCCAAAAACATTCAGTACTTC	CASSLGVMLAKNIQYF	many	TRBV28	TRBJ2-4	-
TGCGCCAGCAGCCAGACACAGGTGGGTCAGCCCCAGCATTTT	CASSQTQVGQPQHF	few	TRBV4-1	TRBJ1-5	-
TGCAGCGTACAAGAACTAGCCAAAAACATTCAGTACTTC	CSVQELAKNIQYF	few	TRBV29-1	TRBJ2-4	-
TGTGCCAGCTCACCCGGTGATGAGCAGTTCTTC	CASSPGDEQFF	few	TRBV18	TRBJ2-1	-
TGTGCCAGCAGCCGGGACAGGGGTTGGAATGGCTACACCTTC	CASSRDRGWNGYTF	-	TRBV6-2/TRBV6-3	TRBJ1-2	TRBD1
TGTGCCAGCAGTTCGGGGACAGGGGAGACCCAGTACTTC	CASSSGTGETQYF	many	TRBV5-1	TRBJ2-5	TRBD1
TGTGCCAGGCAGGACCTCACAGATACGCAGTATTTT	CARQDLTDTQYF	many	TRBV27	TRBJ2-3	-
TGTGCCAGCAGGGACAGGGAGGACACTGAAGCTTTCTTT	CASRDREDTEAFF	many	TRBV9	TRBJ1-1	TRBD1
TGTGCCAGCAGAGCCATGGACAGCGTCCTTAGCAATCAGCCCCAGCATTTT	CASRAMDSVLSNQPQHF	many	TRBV6-1	TRBJ1-5	-
TGCAGTGCTACAGGGGGCCCTCCTGAAGCTTTCTTT	CSATGGPPEAFF	few	TRBV20-1	TRBJ1-1	TRBD1
TGTGCCAGCAGTGTGGCAGTGATCAATCAGCCCCAGCATTTT	CASSVAVINQPQHF	many	TRBV6-1	TRBJ1-5	-
TGCGCCAGCAGTGAGTCGACTGGGATCCGAAGTCAGCCCCAGCATTTT	CASSESTGIRSQPQHF	few	TRBV10-2	TRBJ1-5	-
TGTGCCAGCAGCCGGGGGACAGGGTACTATCAGAACACTGAAGCTTTCTTT	CASSRGTGYYQNTEAFF	few	TRBV7-8	TRBJ1-1	TRBD1
TGCAGTGCTCAGCCCGCAGGGTACACTGAAGCTTTCTTT	CSAQPAGYTEAFF	many	TRBV20-1	TRBJ1-1	-
TGTGCCAGCAGTCCGACTAGCTCGAGCCTCAACGAGCAGTACTTC	CASSPTSSSLNEQYF	many	TRBV12-3/TRBV12-4	TRBJ2-7	TRBD2
TGTGCCAGTGGGTTCTCCGCTGAAGCTTTCTTT	CASGFSAEAFF	many	TRBV2	TRBJ1-1	-
TGTGCCAGCAGCCTGAGAACGGGACAGGGGTCCTACGAGCAGTACTTC	CASSLRTGQGSYEQYF	many	TRBV13	TRBJ2-7	TRBD1
TGCAGTGCTAGAGACCTCGACAGGGTTTCTGGAAACACCATATATTTT	CSARDLDRVSGNTIYF	many	TRBV20-1	TRBJ1-3	TRBD1
TGTGCCAGCATAATCCCGACGGCCGGGACTGTCTACGAGCAGTACTTC	CASIIPTAGTVYEQYF	-	TRBV7-9	TRBJ2-7	-
TGTGCCAGCTCACCACGGGGACTAGCGGGAATCGGGGAGCTGTTTTTT	CASSPRGLAGIGELFF	-	TRBV18	TRBJ2-2	TRBD2
TGCAGTGCTAGAAAGAGCGGACCCACAGATACGCAGTATTTT	CSARKSGPTDTQYF	many	TRBV20-1	TRBJ2-3	-
TGTGCCAGCAGCCAAGAACAGACCCAGTACTTC	CASSQEQTQYF	many	TRBV3-1	TRBJ2-5	-
TGTGCCACCAGCAGAGATGTGGGACTAGGCTACGAGCAGTACTTC	CATSRDVGLGYEQYF	-	TRBV15	TRBJ2-7	TRBD2
TGTGCCAGCAGCTTACTAGAGCCCCCAGATACGCAGTATTTT	CASSLLEPPDTQYF	-	TRBV7-8	TRBJ2-3	-
TGTGCCAGCTCCGGACAGGGGGCTGGCTATAATTCACCCCTCCACTTT	CASSGQGAGYNSPLHF	few	TRBV18	TRBJ1-6	TRBD1
TGCAGTGCTAGAAGGTCCGAGAACACTGAAGCTTTCTTT	CSARRSENTEAFF	-	TRBV20-1	TRBJ1-1	-
TGTGCCAGCAGCTTGGCCGAGGGTTGGAACACTGAAGCTTTCTTT	CASSLAEGWNTEAFF	-	TRBV5-5	TRBJ1-1	-
TGCGCCAGCAGCCAAGGCGAGGGGAGCAATCAGCCCCAGCATTTT	CASSQGEGSNQPQHF	-	TRBV4-1	TRBJ1-5	-
TGTGCCAGCAGCCGATCGACAGTTGCAACTAATGAAAAACTGTTTTTT	CASSRSTVATNEKLFF	many	TRBV27	TRBJ1-4	-
TGCGCCAGCAGCTTGGAACCACACGGACTAGCGGGGAACCAAGAGACCCAGTACTTC	CASSLEPHGLAGNQETQYF	few	TRBV5-1	TRBJ2-5	TRBD2
TGTGCCAGCAGTAAGGGACCTTACCCAAGTTCACCCCTCCACTTT	CASSKGPYPSSPLHF	many	TRBV27	TRBJ1-6	-
TGTGCCAGCAAGCAGGGGAACAATCAGCCCCAGCATTTT	CASKQGNNQPQHF	few	TRBV28	TRBJ1-5	-
TGCGCCAGCAGCCAACAGGCAGGCTACAAGGATGGCTACACCTTC	CASSQQAGYKDGYTF	many	TRBV4-1	TRBJ1-2	-
TGTGCCAGCAGCTTAGCCTCTACAGGTACTGAAGCTTTCTTT	CASSLASTGTEAFF	-	TRBV7-9	TRBJ1-1	-
TGTGCCAGCAGCACCCAGACTAGCGGGAGGAGGCATGAGCAGTTCTTC	CASSTQTSGRRHEQFF	-	TRBV5-4	TRBJ2-1	TRBD2
TGTGCCAGCAGCTCCACTAGCGGGAGACTAAATACGCAGTATTTT	CASSSTSGRLNTQYF	many	TRBV7-2	TRBJ2-3	TRBD2
TGTGCCAGTAGTATAGGGTGGAGAGACAATGAGCAGTTCTTC	CASSIGWRDNEQFF	-	TRBV19	TRBJ2-1	-
TGCGCCAGCAATGGACAGTCGACCGAGACCCAGTACTTC	CASNGQSTETQYF	many	TRBV5-1	TRBJ2-5	-
TGTGCCAGCAGCCTCGACCCCACGGGCGCTTTCTTT	CASSLDPTGAFF	many	TRBV7-9	TRBJ1-1	-